This passage covers 13 T cell receptor beta chains from one sample sequenced in a study of T cell changes during pregnancy in multiple sclerosis. TCRdb keeps only in-frame clones here, not all; method: immunoSEQ multiplex PCR. This sample has 90,000 to 120,000 clones; approximately 90% occur once, and the top ten carry around 3.5%. The starting material was peripheral blood, obtained after pregnancy. Receptors were obtained from a female donor with multiple sclerosis, enrolled in a pregnancy study.

The CDR3 coding sequence is TGTGCCAGCTCCTTTGGGACAGCACAAGAGACCCAGTACTTC. Protein sequence: CASSFGTAQETQYF. The chain uses TRBV18 and TRBJ2-5; TRBD1 matches 7 bases. The CDR3 runs to 14 residues. Germline CDR1 is KGHSH and CDR2 is LQKENI. Unmatched junction bases numbered 6, after V lost 6 bases and J lost 2 bases.

The chain uses TRBV6-5 and TRBJ1-2, with TRBD1 matching 7 bases. Germline trimming cut 0 bases from V and 2 bases from J; bases unmatched to any gene: 6. Germline CDR1 reads MNHEY; CDR2 reads SVGAGI. The CDR3 has 16 residues. The CDR3 spells CASSYSTGEINYGYTF. In DNA, the CDR3 is TGTGCCAGCAGTTACTCCACAGGGGAGATAAACTATGGCTACACCTTC.

V usage is TRBV7-2 and J usage is TRBJ2-7; 11 nucleotides match TRBD2. This CDR3 region has 15 residues. V was pared by 5 bases and J by 2 bases, with 5 bases of the junction left unmatched. In germline, CDR1 is SGHTA, CDR2 FQGNSA. For the CDR3, the DNA is TGTGCCAGCAGCCTTAGCGGGGGGGCCGCCTACGAGCAGTACTTC. Protein: CASSLSGGAAYEQYF.

J is TRBJ1-2 and V is TRBV11-2; tentatively, D is TRBD1 (6 bases). The CDR3 is made up of 13 amino acids. The V end lost 5 bases, the J end lost 3 bases, and 10 bases lay between the germline ends. Germline V gene data show CDR1 as SGHAT and CDR2 as FQNNGV. CDR3 sequence (DNA): TGTGCCAGCAGCCACGGACAGCACTATGGCTACACCTTC. Translating it yields CASSHGQHYGYTF.

This sequence joins TRBV28 and TRBJ2-7; 7 nucleotides match TRBD2. This CDR3 region has 16 residues. The V gene's germline CDR1 is MDHEN and CDR2 SYDVKM. V shed 4 bases, J shed 5 bases, and the junction held 14 bases outside the gene matches. The CDR3 DNA sequence: TGTGCCAGCAGTTCATCCCCCAACGAGCGGGGAGACGAGCAGTACTTC. Its protein product is CASSSSPNERGDEQYF.

The V and J genes are TRBV15 and TRBJ2-1, with 7 bases identical to TRBD2. CDR3 length equals 13 residues. Trimming at V came to 5 bases and at J to 4 bases, leaving 2 bases not matched to a gene. CDR1 is LNHNV, CDR2 YYDKDF, per germline (reference sequence). The CDR3 loop reads CATSGGGYNEQFF. In DNA, the CDR3 is TGTGCCACCAGCGGGGGGGGATACAATGAGCAGTTCTTC.

The chain is built from TRBV27 and TRBJ1-1, with a tentative D call TRBD1 (5 bases). Germline V gene sequence: CDR1 MNHEY, CDR2 SMNVEV (reference sequence). The V gene lost 5 bases and the J gene lost 5 bases, with 6 bases spanning the gap. This CDR3 spans 11 amino acids. The CDR3 DNA follows: TGTGCCAGCAGTCAGGGAACTGAAGCTTTCTTT. This translates into CASSQGTEAFF.

The J gene is TRBJ1-2, the V gene TRBV6-4; 7 bases line up with TRBD1. The germline V gene has CDR1 MRHNA and CDR2 SNTAGT. J lost 2 bases, V lost 2 bases, and 5 bases had no gene match. CDR3 length equals 15 residues. The CDR3 DNA sequence: TGTGCCAGCAGTGACACAGGGGTTGGGAACTATGGCTACACCTTC. This gives the protein CASSDTGVGNYGYTF.

The chain uses TRBV4-2 and TRBJ2-1; D is ambiguous. CDR3 length: 13 residues. Germline V gene sequence: CDR1 LGHNA, CDR2 YNFKEQ. Between the trimmed V and J ends, which lost 4 bases and 5 bases, there was a span of 9 bases. The CDR3 loop reads CASSLVEDNEQFF. The CDR3 DNA reads TGTGCCAGCAGCCTAGTCGAGGACAATGAGCAGTTCTTC.

V usage is TRBV7-3 and J usage is TRBJ2-5; the D is unclear. The CDR3 consists of 13 residues. Germline V CDR1 and CDR2: SGHTA, FQGTGA. V was shortened by 2 bases and J by 9 bases, with 13 bases between the two germline ends. The CDR3: CASSLLLGSAQYF. The CDR3 DNA is TGTGCCAGCAGCTTACTTCTAGGCTCGGCCCAGTACTTC.

CDR3 sequence (DNA): TGTGCCAGCCAGGGAACCGGGGAGCTGTTTTTT. Its translation: CASQGTGELFF. The rearrangement links TRBV7-9 to TRBJ2-2; a possible D gene is TRBD1 (5 bases). Germline CDR1 is SEHNR and CDR2 is FQNEAQ (reference sequence). The CDR3 is 11 residues long. V was cut by 8 bases and J by 5 bases, with 6 bases left in between.

The chain has TRBV7-3 and TRBJ2-1; TRBD1 is a possible D gene (8 bases). Per the germline V gene, CDR1 is SGHTA and CDR2 is FQGTGA. V dropped 4 bases and J dropped 3 bases, with 16 bases sitting between them. This CDR3 is built from 16 residues. The CDR3 coding sequence is TGTGCCAGCAGCTCGGACAGGGAGGGGCTCTACAATGAGCAGTTCTTC. It codes for CASSSDREGLYNEQFF.

The CDR3, as DNA: TGTGCCAGCAGGGACCCCAGCGGTGTTTTCTTTTTT. This translates into CASRDPSGVFFF. The V call is TRBV27, the J call TRBJ1-4; D is unclear. V lost 6 bases and J 17 bases, leaving 19 bases between the germline ends. Germline V gene data show CDR1 as MNHEY and CDR2 as SMNVEV (reference sequence). CDR3 length equals 12 residues.